These 8 T cell receptor beta chains came from one sample sequenced in a study of Graves' ophthalmopathy and Graves' hyperthyroidism. For repertoire sequencing, the TCR beta CDR3 regions were amplified from RNA transcripts. HTBI-primed RT-PCR formed the first round, and a multiplex PCR formed the second. One entry per CDR3 protein, called by TCRdb with MiXCR from the multiplex PCR reads. This sample has approximately 500,000 distinct CDR3 sequences, with approximately 14% found just once. The source material was blood. The receptors derive from a woman in her 30s with Graves' ophthalmopathy.

This clonotype was observed a handful of times. This rearrangement joins TRBV28 to TRBJ1-5; TRBD1 matches at 7 bases. The CDR3 totals 16 residues. V trimming: 2 bases; J trimming: 2 bases; junction bases outside the gene matches: 6. Germline V gene data show CDR1 as MDHEN and CDR2 as SYDVKM. CDR3 sequence (DNA): TGTGCCAGCAGTTTAGAGACAGGGCGGGGCAATCAGCCCCAGCATTTT. Protein product: CASSLETGRGNQPQHF.

This clonotype was detected a few times. The CDR3 coding sequence is TGTGCCAGTAGTGGACGGAGAAACGAGCAGTACTTC. Its protein product is CASSGRRNEQYF. The V call is TRBV19, the J call TRBJ2-7; D ambiguous. CDR1 and CDR2 (germline): LNHDA, SQIVND (reference sequence). V lost 5 bases, J lost 5 bases, and 10 bases lay in between. The CDR3 has 12 residues.

This clonotype was counted many times. The chain carries TRBV7-8 and TRBJ2-2; 9 nucleotides line up with TRBD2. The germline gives CDR1 SGHVS, CDR2 FQNEAQ. The CDR3 extends over 15 amino acids. Unmatched junction bases numbered 5, after V lost 4 bases and J lost 5 bases. The CDR3 protein is CASSSLAGITGELFF. CDR3 nucleotides: TGTGCCAGCAGCTCGCTAGCGGGGATTACCGGGGAGCTGTTTTTT.

This clonotype was counted at least ten times. This chain uses TRBV12-3 or TRBV12-4 with TRBJ2-5, with 8 positions matching TRBD2. The CDR3 has 15 residues. V was clipped by 0 bases and J by 3 bases; unmatched bases: 3. The CDR3 DNA follows: TGTGCCAGCAGTTTAGCCTCACTAGCGGAAGAGACCCAGTACTTC. Its protein product is CASSLASLAEETQYF.

The sample holds many counts of this clonotype. The V gene is TRBV20-1, the J gene TRBJ2-7, with D perhaps being TRBD1 or TRBD2 (6 bases each). This CDR3 contains 14 residues. Germline assignment: CDR1 DFQATT and CDR2 SNEGSKA (reference sequence). Trimming left V 3 bases short and J 2 bases short, with 14 bases between. CDR3 in amino acids: CSARGAPGAYEQYF. Here the CDR3 DNA reads TGCAGTGCTAGGGGGGCCCCGGGGGCCTACGAGCAGTACTTC.

This clonotype was found many times. The chain joins TRBV5-5 to TRBJ2-7, with 9 bases aligning to TRBD2. Losses at the gene ends were 3 bases for V and 10 bases for J; bases not matched to a gene: 11. Germline CDR1 SGHKS, CDR2 YYEKEE (reference sequence). The CDR3 is 14 residues long. CDR3 nucleotides: TGTGCCAGCAGCTACCAGGGACTAGCTGTCGATCAGTACTTC. It specifies CASSYQGLAVDQYF.

This clonotype was seen many times. CDR3 in DNA: TGTGCCAGCAGTTACTCATTCCTGGGAGGTACTGAAGCTTTCTTT. This translates into CASSYSFLGGTEAFF. The J gene is TRBJ1-1, the V gene TRBV6-5; D not resolved. V was shortened by 0 bases and J by 5 bases, with 13 bases between the two germline ends. The CDR3 sequence is 15 residues long. Germline values: CDR1 MNHEY, CDR2 SVGAGI.

This clonotype was seen just once. One end of the junction does not line up with germline, which may come from a read error. The J gene is TRBJ1-6, the V gene TRBV28; no firm D call. CDR3 length: 15 amino acids. Germline loops: CDR1 MDHEN, CDR2 SYDVKM. Here the CDR3 reads CASSVGRTYDSPLHF. In DNA, the CDR3 is TGTGCCAGCAGTGTTGGACGGACCTATGATTCACCCCTCCACTTT.